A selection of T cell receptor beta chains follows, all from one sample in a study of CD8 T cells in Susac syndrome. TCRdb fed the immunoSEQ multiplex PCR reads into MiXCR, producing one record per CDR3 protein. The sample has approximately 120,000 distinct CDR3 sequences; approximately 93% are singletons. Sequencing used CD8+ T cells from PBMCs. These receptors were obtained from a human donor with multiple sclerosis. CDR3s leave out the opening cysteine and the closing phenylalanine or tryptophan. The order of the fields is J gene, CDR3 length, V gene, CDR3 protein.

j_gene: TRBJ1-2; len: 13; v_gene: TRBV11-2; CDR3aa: ASSLGGAGEHGYT
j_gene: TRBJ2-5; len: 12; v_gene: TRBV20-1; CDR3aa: SANSGGAGETQY
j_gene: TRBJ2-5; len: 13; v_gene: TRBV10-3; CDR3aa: AISESRRIQETQY
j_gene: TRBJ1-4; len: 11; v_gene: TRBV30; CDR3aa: AWTDRVGEKLF
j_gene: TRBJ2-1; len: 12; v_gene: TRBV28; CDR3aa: ASILSSGVGEQF
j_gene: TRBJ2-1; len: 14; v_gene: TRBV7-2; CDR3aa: ASSVNPGRNYNEQF
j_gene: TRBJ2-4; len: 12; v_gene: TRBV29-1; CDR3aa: SVEAGRAKNIQY
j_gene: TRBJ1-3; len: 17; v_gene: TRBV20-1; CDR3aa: SARARGTGGSYSGNTIY
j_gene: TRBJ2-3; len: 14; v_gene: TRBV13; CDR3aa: ASSLPGSGRADTQY
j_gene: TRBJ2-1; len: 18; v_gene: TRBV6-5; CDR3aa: ASSLSLGDRGFLGYNEQF
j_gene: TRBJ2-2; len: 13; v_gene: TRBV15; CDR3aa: ATSRITPSTGELF
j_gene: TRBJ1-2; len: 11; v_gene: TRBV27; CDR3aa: ASSIGRANGYT
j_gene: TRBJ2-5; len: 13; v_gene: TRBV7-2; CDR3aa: ASSLTSGRGETQY
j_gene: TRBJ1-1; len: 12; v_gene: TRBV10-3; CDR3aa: AITERGGATEAF
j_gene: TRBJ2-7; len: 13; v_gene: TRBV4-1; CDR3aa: ASSQTPGHRYEQY
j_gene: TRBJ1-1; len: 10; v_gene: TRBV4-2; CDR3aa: ASSVGGAEAF